These T cell receptor beta chains were read from a single sample in a study of T cell responses to AZD1222 COVID-19 vaccine. Profiling relied on immunoSEQ multiplex PCR, and the TCRdb table lists in-frame clones only, not all of them. The profile shows about 150,000 clones, 65% to 90% of them singletons. The sequences come from peripheral blood, collected 28 days after the second dose of the MenACWY control vaccine. The receptors were gathered from an adult who received the MenACWY meningococcal vaccine as a control. CDR3s include the opening cysteine and the closing phenylalanine or tryptophan. The D gene is left open where the match is weak. The listing skips clone size in some rows; elsewhere it reads once, few, many or a size class.

v_call	j_call	d_call	clone_size	cdr3_aa	cdr3_nt
TRBV4-3	TRBJ2-3	.	.	CASSQDLGGGTDTQYF	TGCGCCAGCAGCCAAGATTTGGGGGGTGGGACAGATACGCAGTATTTT
TRBV19	TRBJ2-5	.	.	CASNKPPETQYF	TGTGCCAGTAACAAACCGCCGGAGACCCAGTACTTC
TRBV18	TRBJ2-4	.	.	CASSSDRGGFTNIQYF	TGTGCCAGCTCTTCCGATAGAGGGGGGTTCACAAACATTCAGTACTTC
TRBV9	TRBJ2-7	TRBD2	.	CASSVLAGAYEQYF	TGTGCCAGCAGCGTTCTAGCGGGAGCGTACGAGCAGTACTTC
TRBV4-3	TRBJ1-4	.	.	CASSQITGSGEKLFF	TGCGCCAGCAGCCAGATAACAGGGAGCGGTGAAAAACTGTTTTTT
TRBV5-1	TRBJ2-1	TRBD2	.	CASSLLAGGYNEQFF	TGCGCCAGCAGCCTACTAGCGGGAGGGTACAATGAGCAGTTCTTC
TRBV30	TRBJ2-7	TRBD1	.	CAWSVGTAYEQYF	TGTGCCTGGAGTGTAGGGACAGCCTACGAGCAGTACTTC
TRBV7-9	TRBJ2-3	.	once	CASSQRVSDTQYF	TGTGCCAGCAGCCAAAGGGTGTCAGATACGCAGTATTTT
TRBV18	TRBJ2-3	.	.	CASSQTGNVDTQYF	TGTGCCAGCTCACAGACTGGGAACGTAGATACGCAGTATTTT
TRBV7-9	TRBJ1-4	TRBD1	.	CASSPGQARDEKLFF	TGTGCCAGCAGCCCGGGACAGGCGCGGGATGAAAAACTGTTTTTT
TRBV6-1	TRBJ2-4	.	once	CASSEARSGSAIQYF	TGTGCCAGCAGTGAAGCGCGAAGCGGTTCCGCAATTCAGTACTTC
TRBV7-9	TRBJ1-1	.	.	CASSLRDLDTEAFF	TGTGCCAGCAGCCTGCGGGACTTAGACACTGAAGCTTTCTTT
TRBV6-5	TRBJ2-1	.	.	CASRNSVQGEQFF	TGTGCCAGCAGAAACAGCGTTCAGGGAGAGCAGTTCTTC
TRBV5-1	TRBJ1-2	TRBD1	.	CASSATGQVGEGYTF	TGCGCCAGCAGCGCGACGGGACAGGTTGGGGAAGGCTACACCTTC
TRBV24-1	TRBJ2-5	TRBD1	.	CATSDPTDREETQYF	TGTGCCACCAGTGATCCGACCGACAGGGAAGAGACCCAGTACTTC
TRBV11-2	TRBJ1-4	.	.	CASSSYSNNEKLFF	TGTGCCAGCAGCTCCTACAGCAATAATGAAAAACTGTTTTTT
TRBV24-1	TRBJ2-3	TRBD2	.	CATSDSRGAVEDTQYF	TGTGCCACCAGTGATTCGCGGGGGGCCGTGGAAGATACGCAGTATTTT
TRBV7-3	TRBJ2-7	TRBD2	.	CASSLTAGLAADLHF	TGTGCCAGCAGCTTAACGGCCGGACTAGCGGCCGACTTGCACTTC
TRBV7-9	TRBJ2-5	.	few	CASSLRGSAHHPQETQYF	TGTGCCAGCAGCTTGCGCGGCTCTGCCCACCACCCACAAGAGACCCAGTACTTC
TRBV6-2/TRBV6-3	TRBJ1-5	TRBD1	.	CASSSHQGGKDRPQHF	TGTGCCAGCAGTTCCCACCAGGGGGGGAAGGATCGGCCCCAGCATTTT
TRBV7-9	TRBJ2-2	.	.	CASSSRLGNTGELFF	TGTGCCAGCAGCTCCCGGCTCGGGAACACCGGGGAGCTGTTTTTT
TRBV27	TRBJ1-2	.	.	CASSPAGKNGGYTF	TGTGCCAGCAGTCCCGCCGGGAAAAATGGTGGCTACACCTTC
TRBV27	TRBJ2-2	.	.	CASSFRVNTGELFF	TGTGCCAGCAGTTTTAGGGTGAACACCGGGGAGCTGTTTTTT
TRBV11-2	TRBJ1-2	.	.	CASSLINQGNYGYTF	TGTGCCAGCAGCTTAATCAATCAGGGGAACTATGGCTACACCTTC
TRBV3-1/TRBV3-2	TRBJ2-1	.	.	CASSQDPLTGPFSYNEQFF	TGTGCCAGCAGCCAAGACCCCTTGACAGGCCCATTTTCCTACAATGAGCAGTTCTTC
TRBV20-1	TRBJ1-2	.	once	CSASLADGYTF	TGCAGTGCTAGCCTTGCGGATGGCTACACCTTC
TRBV7-2	TRBJ2-2	TRBD2	.	CASSTGLAGGWVTGELFF	TGTGCCAGCAGCACCGGACTAGCGGGAGGGTGGGTTACCGGGGAGCTGTTTTTT
TRBV2	TRBJ2-1	.	.	CASRTFSYNEQFF	TGTGCCAGCAGGACGTTCTCCTACAATGAGCAGTTCTTC
TRBV5-1	TRBJ2-2	TRBD1	.	CASSPGQAKVGELFF	TGCGCCAGCAGCCCTGGACAGGCTAAGGTCGGGGAGCTGTTTTTT
TRBV24-1	TRBJ2-3	.	.	CATSDYQPTDTQYF	TGTGCCACCAGTGACTATCAACCAACAGATACGCAGTATTTT
TRBV3-1/TRBV3-2	TRBJ1-1	.	.	CASSPIDRHEAFF	TGTGCCAGCAGCCCAATTGACAGGCATGAAGCTTTCTTT
TRBV11-2	TRBJ2-4	TRBD1	once	CASSAYRGPDKNIQYF	TGTGCCAGCAGCGCCTACAGGGGGCCGGACAAAAACATTCAGTACTTC
TRBV7-2	TRBJ1-3	.	.	CASSFLGGISGNTIYF	TGTGCCAGCAGCTTTCTAGGGGGGATCTCTGGAAACACCATATATTTT
TRBV6-2/TRBV6-3	TRBJ1-2	.	.	CASSYFSLRGGNYGYTF	TGTGCCAGCAGTTACTTCTCCCTCCGTGGGGGGAACTATGGCTACACCTTC
TRBV5-4	TRBJ2-1	TRBD2	once	CASSLGLAGLSSYNEQFF	TGTGCCAGCAGCTTGGGACTAGCGGGCCTAAGCTCCTACAATGAGCAGTTCTTC
TRBV11-3	TRBJ2-5	.	once	CASSAAVAGDVETQYF	TGTGCCAGCAGCGCAGCGGTTGCAGGGGATGTAGAGACCCAGTACTTC
TRBV18	TRBJ1-4	.	once	CASSPGEREKLFF	TGTGCCAGCTCACCAGGGGAGCGGGAAAAACTGTTTTTT
TRBV12-1	TRBJ2-3	.	.	CASSFGSGESTDTQYF	TGTGCCAGCAGCTTTGGTAGCGGGGAAAGCACAGATACGCAGTATTTT
TRBV5-4	TRBJ1-1	TRBD1	.	CASRREVTGPGTEAFF	TGTGCCAGCAGACGCGAGGTGACAGGGCCTGGAACTGAAGCTTTCTTT
TRBV5-4	TRBJ2-7	TRBD2	.	CASSFSGGLYYEQYF	TGTGCCAGCAGCTTTAGCGGGGGGCTTTACTACGAGCAGTACTTC
TRBV4-3	TRBJ2-3	.	once	CASSQESGYTDTQYF	TGCGCCAGCAGCCAAGAGTCGGGCTACACAGATACGCAGTATTTT
TRBV5-4	TRBJ1-6	.	.	CASSSVQGNPNSPLHF	TGTGCCAGCAGCTCCGTACAGGGAAACCCTAATTCACCCCTCCACTTT
TRBV10-3	TRBJ1-2	.	.	CAISESINEGLNYGYTF	TGTGCCATCAGTGAGTCTATTAATGAGGGATTGAACTATGGCTACACCTTC
TRBV6-5	TRBJ2-7	.	.	CASGGSSYEQYF	TGTGCCAGCGGGGGGAGCTCCTACGAGCAGTACTTC
TRBV7-2	TRBJ2-3	.	.	CASSSRSDTQYF	TGTGCCAGCAGCTCGAGGTCAGATACGCAGTATTTT
TRBV27	TRBJ2-4	.	.	CASSTRQYEGKNIQYF	TGTGCCAGCAGTACTAGACAGTACGAGGGCAAAAACATTCAGTACTTC
TRBV27	TRBJ1-2	.	.	CASSLRLNYGYTF	TGTGCCAGCAGTTTAAGACTGAACTATGGCTACACCTTC
TRBV18	TRBJ2-2	TRBD2	.	CASSPAGDGELFF	TGTGCCAGCTCACCAGCGGGGGACGGGGAGCTGTTTTTT
TRBV19	TRBJ2-2	TRBD1	.	CASSIIGGGELFF	TGTGCCAGTAGTATAATAGGGGGCGGAGAGCTGTTTTTT
TRBV5-5	TRBJ2-1	.	.	CASSIHTGNEQFF	TGTGCCAGCAGCATCCACACCGGCAATGAGCAGTTCTTC
TRBV3-1/TRBV3-2	TRBJ2-2	TRBD2	once	CASSRTSGIGGGELFF	TGTGCCAGCAGCCGGACTAGCGGGATTGGAGGCGGGGAGCTGTTTTTT
TRBV24-1	TRBJ1-5	.	.	CATSDSRQPIDQPQHF	TGTGCCACCAGTGACTCTCGACAGCCTATCGATCAGCCCCAGCATTTT
TRBV10-3	TRBJ1-3	.	.	CAISESLDNSGNTIYF	TGTGCCATCAGTGAGTCGTTGGACAACTCTGGAAACACCATATATTTT